This T cell receptor beta chain was retrieved from a study of CD8 T cells in ankylosing spondylitis. Study observations and caveats: What appeared characteristic of ankylosing spondylitis blood was a TCR beta motif of fewer than ten highly homologous variants. With a CD8+ phenotype, disease-linked clones were relatively rare in peripheral blood.

CDR1 and CDR2 from the germline V gene are SGHRS and YFSETQ. This CDR3 is built from 15 residues. For TCR beta, libraries came from quantitative 5'-RACE with molecular barcodes. MiXCR was run by TCRdb on the 5' RACE reads, yielding one entry per CDR3 protein. The sample contains some 130,000 distinct CDR3 sequences, around 15% of which appear only once. This clonotype was found a few times. Its antigen remains unknown. One junction end does not reproduce the germline sequence, and a read error may be involved. The sequenced material came from blood, either unsorted or a sorted T cell fraction (not recorded which). The chain is built from TRBV5-1 and TRBJ2-1; TRBD2 aligns across 14 bases. The sequence derives from a female donor with ankylosing spondylitis or in good health (not recorded which). In DNA form, the CDR3 reads TGCGCCAGCAGCTCGTCGGGACTAGCGGGAGAAGATGGTGACTTC. Translation: CASSSSGLAGEDGDF.